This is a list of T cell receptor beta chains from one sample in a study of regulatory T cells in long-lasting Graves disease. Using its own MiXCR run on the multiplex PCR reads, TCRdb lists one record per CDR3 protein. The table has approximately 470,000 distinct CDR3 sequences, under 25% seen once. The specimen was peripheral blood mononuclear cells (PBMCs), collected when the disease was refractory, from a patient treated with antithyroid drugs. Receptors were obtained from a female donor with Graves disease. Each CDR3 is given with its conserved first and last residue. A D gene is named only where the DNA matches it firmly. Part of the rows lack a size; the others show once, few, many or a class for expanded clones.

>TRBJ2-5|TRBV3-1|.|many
CASRRTAKETQYF
TGTGCCAGCAGGCGGACTGCAAAAGAGACCCAGTACTTC
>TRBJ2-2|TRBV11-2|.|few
CASSFRVVGTGELFF
TGTGCCAGCAGCTTTCGGGTCGTGGGGACCGGGGAGCTGTTTTTT
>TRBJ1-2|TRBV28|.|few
CASRHIGQNYGYTF
TGTGCCAGCAGACATATAGGACAGAACTATGGCTACACCTTC
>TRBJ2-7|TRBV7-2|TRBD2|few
CASSLIGGIYEQYF
TGTGCCAGCAGCTTAATCGGGGGGATCTACGAGCAGTACTTC
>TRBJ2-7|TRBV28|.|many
CASSQTRPYEQYF
TGTGCCAGCAGTCAAACGCGTCCCTACGAGCAGTACTTC
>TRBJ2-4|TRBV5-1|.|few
CASSLGQGMAKNIQYF
TGCGCCAGCAGCTTGGGCCAGGGGATGGCCAAAAACATTCAGTACTTC
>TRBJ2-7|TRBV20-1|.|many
CSAPDYDRELTYEQYF
TGCAGTGCACCGGACTACGACAGAGAACTTACCTACGAGCAGTACTTC
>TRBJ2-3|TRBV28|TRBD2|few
CASSFLVASGRGADTQYF
TGTGCCAGCAGTTTCCTCGTGGCTAGCGGGAGAGGCGCAGATACGCAGTATTTT
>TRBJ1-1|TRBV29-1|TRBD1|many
CSAGQAGTEAFF
TGCAGCGCCGGACAGGCAGGGACTGAAGCTTTCTTT
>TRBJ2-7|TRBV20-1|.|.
CSARDGIRNEQYF
TGCAGTGCTAGGGACGGGATCCGCAACGAGCAGTACTTC
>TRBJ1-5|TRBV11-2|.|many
CASSLESGVAPQHF
TGTGCCAGCAGCTTAGAGTCGGGAGTTGCGCCCCAGCATTTT